The text below deals with one T cell receptor (beta chain). As yet, its antigen is unknown. The same CDR3 also results from other DNA sequences found in this sample. The sample comes from a study of cytomegalovirus exposure and HLA in healthy donors. With 60 Vbeta and 13 Jbeta primers, the PCR was carried out. The repertoire was sequenced with immunoSEQ multiplex PCR; TCRdb's copy has only in-frame clones and lacks some. Of more than 150,000 clones in the sample, 75% to 90% were seen once. Study results and limitations: A missense DCLRE1C variant was associated with V- and J-gene trimming of TCR beta chains in a later analysis, and an independent cohort replicated the association. According to a later analysis, most TCR beta chains associated with CMV appeared HLA-restricted. TCR beta sequences reportedly predicted the HLA-A and HLA-B alleles of most subjects accurately.

Germline V gene sequence: CDR1 KGHSH, CDR2 LQKENI. V lost 3 bases, J lost 3 bases, and 7 bases lay in between. CDR3 length: 13 amino acids. The rearrangement joins TRBV18 to TRBJ2-3, with a possible D match to TRBD1 (6 bases). This TCR derives from a man aged 45-60 years in good health and CMV-seronegative. The specimen was PBMCs. This CDR3 reads CASSPGQTDTQYF. Here the CDR3 DNA reads TGTGCCAGCTCACCTGGACAGACAGATACGCAGTATTTT.